This paragraph covers one T cell receptor beta chain sequence. This sample is drawn from a study of Ad26.COV2.S vaccination and SARS-CoV-2 variants. CDR1 and CDR2 (germline): SNHLY, FYNNEI. The CDR3 covers 11 residues. The germline V and J ends were trimmed by 6 bases and 6 bases, with 8 bases remaining between them. Regarding treatment: over 15 received Ad26.COV2.S at low or high dose, single or two shots; about 5 received placebo; per-sample allocation not given. It was on day 63 after the first vaccine or placebo injection that samples were taken. Recruitment in Boston yielded a donor of adult age, 18-55 years. Profiling relied on immunoSEQ multiplex PCR, and the TCRdb table lists in-frame clones only, not all of them. Among almost 400,000 clones listed, 89% were seen once.

This rearrangement joins TRBV2 to TRBJ1-2; D is unclear. The source was peripheral blood, collected in a trial of Ad26.COV2.S vaccine versus placebo. The TCR was taken from a person between 18 and 65 years old who received the Ad26.COV2.S COVID-19 vaccine or a placebo. The CDR3 region is CASRWWDGYTF. Written as DNA, the CDR3 is TGTGCCAGCAGATGGTGGGATGGCTACACCTTC.